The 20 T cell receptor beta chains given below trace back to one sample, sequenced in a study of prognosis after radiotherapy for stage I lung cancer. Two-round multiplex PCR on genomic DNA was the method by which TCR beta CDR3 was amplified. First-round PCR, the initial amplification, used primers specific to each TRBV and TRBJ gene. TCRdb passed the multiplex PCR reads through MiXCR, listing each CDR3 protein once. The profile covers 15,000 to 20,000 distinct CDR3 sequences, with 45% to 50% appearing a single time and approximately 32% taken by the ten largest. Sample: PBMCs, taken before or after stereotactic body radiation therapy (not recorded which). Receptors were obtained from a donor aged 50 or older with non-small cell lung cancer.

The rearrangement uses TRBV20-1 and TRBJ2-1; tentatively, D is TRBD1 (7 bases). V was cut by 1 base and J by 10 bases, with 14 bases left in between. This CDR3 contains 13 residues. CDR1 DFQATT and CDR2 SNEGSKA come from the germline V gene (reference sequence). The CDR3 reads CSARAMTGREQFF. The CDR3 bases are TGCAGTGCTAGAGCTATGACAGGGAGGGAGCAGTTCTTC.

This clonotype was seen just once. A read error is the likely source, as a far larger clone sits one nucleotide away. Here the CDR3 reads CASIYGTPRDTQYF. CDR3 in DNA: TGTGCCAGCATTTACGGGACACCGAGGGATACGCAGTATTTT. The chain recombines TRBV6-7 with TRBJ2-3; possibly TRBD1 for D (6 bases). TRBV6-7 is known as an ORF, though its function is uncertain. This CDR3 has 14 residues.

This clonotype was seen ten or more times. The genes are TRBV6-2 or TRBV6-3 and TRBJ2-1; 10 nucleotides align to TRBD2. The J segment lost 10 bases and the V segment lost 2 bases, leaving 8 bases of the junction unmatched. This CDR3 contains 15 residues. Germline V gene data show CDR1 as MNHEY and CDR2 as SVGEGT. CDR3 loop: CASSYGLAGAGEQFF. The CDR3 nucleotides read TGTGCCAGCAGTTACGGGCTAGCGGGGGCGGGGGAGCAGTTCTTC.

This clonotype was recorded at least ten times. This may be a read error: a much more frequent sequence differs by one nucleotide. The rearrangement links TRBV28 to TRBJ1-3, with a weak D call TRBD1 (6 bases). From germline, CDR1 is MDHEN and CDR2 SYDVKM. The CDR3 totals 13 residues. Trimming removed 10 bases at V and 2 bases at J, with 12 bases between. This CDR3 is CAILGGPGNTIYF. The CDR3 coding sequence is TGTGCCATCCTCGGGGGGCCTGGAAACACCATATATTTT.

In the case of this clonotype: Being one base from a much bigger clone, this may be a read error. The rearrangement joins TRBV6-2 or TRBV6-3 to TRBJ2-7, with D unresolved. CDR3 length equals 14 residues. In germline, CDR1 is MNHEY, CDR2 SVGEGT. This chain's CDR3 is CASSHRYPLYERYF. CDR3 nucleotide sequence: TGTGCCAGCAGCCACCGGTACCCCCTCTACGAGCGGTACTTC.

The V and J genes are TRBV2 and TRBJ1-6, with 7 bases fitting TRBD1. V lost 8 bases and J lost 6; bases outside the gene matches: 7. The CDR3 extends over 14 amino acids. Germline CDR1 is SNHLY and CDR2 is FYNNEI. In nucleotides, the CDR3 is TGTGCCAGCGCCCTTGGGACAGTTAATTCACCCCTCCACTTT. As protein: CASALGTVNSPLHF.

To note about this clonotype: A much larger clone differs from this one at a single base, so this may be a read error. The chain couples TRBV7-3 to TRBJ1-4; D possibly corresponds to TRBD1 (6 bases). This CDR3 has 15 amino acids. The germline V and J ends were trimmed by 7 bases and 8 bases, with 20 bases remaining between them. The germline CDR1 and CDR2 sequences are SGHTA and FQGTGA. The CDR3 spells CASTPIGGDEEKLFF. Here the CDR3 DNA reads TGTGCCAGCACCCCGATAGGGGGGGATGAAGAAAAACTGTTTTTT.

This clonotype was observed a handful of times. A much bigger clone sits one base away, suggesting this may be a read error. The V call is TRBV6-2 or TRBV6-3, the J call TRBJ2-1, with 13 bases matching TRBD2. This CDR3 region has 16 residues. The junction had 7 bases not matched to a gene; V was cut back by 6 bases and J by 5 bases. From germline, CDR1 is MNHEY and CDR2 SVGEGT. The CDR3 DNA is TGTGCCAGCAGCGGACTAGCGGGAGACCTCCACAATGAGCAGTTCTTC. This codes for CASSGLAGDLHNEQFF.

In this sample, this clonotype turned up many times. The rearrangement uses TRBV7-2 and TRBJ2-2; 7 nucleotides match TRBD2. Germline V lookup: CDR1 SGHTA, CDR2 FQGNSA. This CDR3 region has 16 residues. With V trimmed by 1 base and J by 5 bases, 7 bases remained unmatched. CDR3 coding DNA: TGTGCCAGCAGCTTAGTCGAGGGAGGGTTGACCGGGGAGCTGTTTTTT. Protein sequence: CASSLVEGGLTGELFF.

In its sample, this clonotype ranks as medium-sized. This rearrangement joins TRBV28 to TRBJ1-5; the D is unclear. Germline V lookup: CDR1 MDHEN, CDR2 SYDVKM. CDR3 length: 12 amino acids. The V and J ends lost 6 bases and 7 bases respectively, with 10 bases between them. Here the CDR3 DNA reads TGTGCCAGCAGCTTAGGGAGCCAGCCCCAGCATTTT. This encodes CASSLGSQPQHF.

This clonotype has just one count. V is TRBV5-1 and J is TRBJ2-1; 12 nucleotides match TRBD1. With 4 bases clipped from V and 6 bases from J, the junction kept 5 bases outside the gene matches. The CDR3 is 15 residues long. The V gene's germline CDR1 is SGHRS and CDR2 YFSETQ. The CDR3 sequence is CASSMGQGAFNEQFF. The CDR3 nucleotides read TGCGCCAGCAGCATGGGACAGGGGGCTTTCAATGAGCAGTTCTTC.

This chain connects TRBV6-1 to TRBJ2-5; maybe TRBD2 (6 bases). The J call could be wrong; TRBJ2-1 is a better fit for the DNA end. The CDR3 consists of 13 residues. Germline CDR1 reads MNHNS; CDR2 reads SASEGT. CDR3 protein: CASSEAGGTWQFF. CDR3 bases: TGTGCCAGCAGTGAAGCTGGCGGGACGTGGCAGTTCTTC.

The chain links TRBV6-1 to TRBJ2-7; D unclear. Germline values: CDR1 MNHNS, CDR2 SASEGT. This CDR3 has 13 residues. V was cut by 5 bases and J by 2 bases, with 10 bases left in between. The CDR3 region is CASSPASTYEQYF. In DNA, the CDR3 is TGTGCCAGCAGTCCCGCCAGTACCTACGAGCAGTACTTC.

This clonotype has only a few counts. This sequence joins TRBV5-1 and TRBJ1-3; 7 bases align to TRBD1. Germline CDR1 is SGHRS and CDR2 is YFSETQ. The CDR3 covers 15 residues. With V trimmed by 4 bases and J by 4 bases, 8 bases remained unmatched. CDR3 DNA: TGCGCCAGCAGCGGGGACAGCGGCCCCGGAAACACCATATATTTT. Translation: CASSGDSGPGNTIYF.

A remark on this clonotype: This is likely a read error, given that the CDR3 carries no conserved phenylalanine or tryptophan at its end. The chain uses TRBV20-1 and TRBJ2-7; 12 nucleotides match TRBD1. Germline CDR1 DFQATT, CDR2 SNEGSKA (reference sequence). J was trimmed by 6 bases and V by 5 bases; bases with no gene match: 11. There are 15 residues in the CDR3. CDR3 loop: CSAPHPGQGACEQYS. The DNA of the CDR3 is TGCAGTGCTCCACATCCGGGACAGGGGGCGTGCGAGCAGTACTCC.

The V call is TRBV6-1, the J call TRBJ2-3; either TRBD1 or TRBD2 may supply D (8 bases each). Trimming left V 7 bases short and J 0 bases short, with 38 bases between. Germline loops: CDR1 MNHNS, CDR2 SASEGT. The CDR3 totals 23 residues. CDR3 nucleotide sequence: TGTGCCAGCACCCCTCGACGGACAGGGTTTAATATCGGGAGGGTTTCTAGCACAGATACGCAGTATTTT. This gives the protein CASTPRRTGFNIGRVSSTDTQYF.

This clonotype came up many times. The CDR3 is CASSPGQGGSPLHF. In DNA, the CDR3 is TGTGCCAGCAGCCCGGGACAGGGCGGTTCACCCCTCCACTTT. The V call is TRBV7-9, the J call TRBJ1-6, with 9 positions matching TRBD1. This CDR3 is built from 14 residues. In germline, CDR1 is SEHNR, CDR2 FQNEAQ (reference sequence). With V trimmed by 5 bases and J by 9 bases, 5 bases remained unmatched.

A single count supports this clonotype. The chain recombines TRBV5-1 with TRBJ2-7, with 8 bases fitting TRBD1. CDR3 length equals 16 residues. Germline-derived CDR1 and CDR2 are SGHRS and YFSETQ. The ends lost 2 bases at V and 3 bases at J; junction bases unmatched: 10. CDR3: CASSLGWGTGGYEQYF. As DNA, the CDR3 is TGCGCCAGCAGCTTAGGATGGGGGACAGGCGGCTACGAGCAGTACTTC.

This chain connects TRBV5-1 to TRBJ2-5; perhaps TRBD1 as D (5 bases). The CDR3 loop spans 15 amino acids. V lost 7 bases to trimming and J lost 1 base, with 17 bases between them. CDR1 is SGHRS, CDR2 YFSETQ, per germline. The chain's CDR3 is CASSRATGAQETQYF. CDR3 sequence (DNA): TGCGCCAGCTCGCGAGCCACAGGAGCCCAAGAGACCCAGTACTTC.

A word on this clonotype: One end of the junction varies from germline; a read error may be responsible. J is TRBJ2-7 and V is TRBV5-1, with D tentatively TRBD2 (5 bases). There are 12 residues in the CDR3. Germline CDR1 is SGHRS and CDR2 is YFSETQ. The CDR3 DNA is TGCTCCCCCAACGGGGAAACCTACGATCAGTACTTC. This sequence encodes CSPNGETYDQYF.